These 19 T cell receptor beta chains were sequenced from one sample in a study of shared clonotypes between healthy human individuals. Method: immunoSEQ multiplex PCR; TCRdb's copy keeps in-frame clones and lacks some. The table includes roughly 2.6 million clones, 85% to 95% detected once. Source material: naive CD4+ T cells sorted from blood. The subset: CD45RA+ positively selected. These receptors were obtained from a man between 18 and 35 years old in good health.

The J gene is TRBJ2-1, the V gene TRBV2; D may be TRBD1 (6 bases). Germline V gives CDR1 SNHLY, CDR2 FYNNEI. V lost 5 bases and J 8 bases, leaving 16 bases between the germline ends. The CDR3 sequence is 14 residues long. CDR3 residues: CASSSQGKVDEQFF. CDR3 nucleotides: TGTGCCAGCAGTTCCCAGGGGAAAGTGGATGAGCAGTTCTTC.

This chain uses TRBV6-6 with TRBJ2-5, with TRBD1 identical over 12 bases. CDR3 length: 15 residues. Germline V CDR1 and CDR2: MNHNY, SVGAGI (reference sequence). Trimming removed 5 bases from V and 4 bases from J; junction bases left unmatched: 5. This CDR3 reads CASSTGQGAGETQYF. CDR3 coding DNA: TGTGCCAGCAGTACGGGACAGGGGGCGGGAGAGACCCAGTACTTC.

The chain employs TRBV4-1 and TRBJ2-1, with 7 bases fitting TRBD2. With V trimmed by 0 bases and J by 7 bases, 9 bases remained unmatched. The CDR3 contains 16 residues. The germline V gene has CDR1 MGHRA and CDR2 YSYEKL. The CDR3 region is CASSQEGGRGGNEQFF. For the CDR3, the DNA is TGCGCCAGCAGCCAAGAGGGCGGGAGAGGCGGAAATGAGCAGTTCTTC.

The V and J genes are TRBV5-1 and TRBJ2-7, with TRBD2 identical over 8 bases. This CDR3 spans 15 amino acids. The junction had 6 bases not matched to a gene; V was cut back by 0 bases and J by 4 bases. The germline V gene has CDR1 SGHRS and CDR2 YFSETQ. This CDR3 reads CASSLGSGTSYEQYF. As DNA, the CDR3 is TGCGCCAGCAGCTTGGGTAGCGGGACCTCATACGAGCAGTACTTC.

The chain has TRBV30 and TRBJ2-1; D remains ambiguous. CDR3 length: 13 residues. V lost 5 bases and J lost 0, with 8 bases in between. Germline V gene lookup returns CDR1 GTSNPN and CDR2 SVGIG (reference sequence). CDR3 bases: TGTGCCTGGCGCTTGAGCTCCTACAATGAGCAGTTCTTC. This translates into CAWRLSSYNEQFF.

The gene calls are TRBV6-6 and TRBJ2-7; no definite D call. CDR1 is MNHNY and CDR2 is SVGAGI in the germline V gene (reference sequence). The CDR3 is 13 amino acids. V shed 6 bases and J shed 0 bases, with 9 bases lying between them. The CDR3 DNA sequence: TGTGCCAGCAGCCCGGGTAGCTCCTACGAGCAGTACTTC. Translating gives CASSPGSSYEQYF.

The table lists this clone with a count of one. The J gene is TRBJ2-5, the V gene TRBV5-6, with TRBD1 as a possible D gene (6 bases). Germline CDR1 reads SGHDT; CDR2 reads YYEEEE. The CDR3 extends over 17 amino acids. Trimming left V 3 bases short and J 3 bases short, with 21 bases between. The CDR3 region is CASSWPYDRPTEETQYF. CDR3 DNA: TGTGCCAGCAGCTGGCCGTACGACAGGCCTACCGAAGAGACCCAGTACTTC.

The V gene is TRBV19, the J gene TRBJ2-7; perhaps TRBD2 as D (6 bases). The CDR3 has 14 amino acids. The ends were cut back, 3 bases at V and 0 bases at J, with 9 bases in the middle. Germline V gives CDR1 LNHDA, CDR2 SQIVND (reference sequence). CDR3 loop: CASSMSGSSYEQYF. The DNA for the CDR3 is TGTGCCAGTAGTATGTCCGGGAGCTCCTACGAGCAGTACTTC. The variable domain in full, completed from reference TRBV19 and TRBJ2-7, reads DGGITQSPKYLFRKEGQNVTLSCEQNLNHDAMYWYRQDPGQGLRLIYYSQIVNDFQKGDIAEGYSVSREKKESFPLTVTSAQKNPTAFYLCASSMSGSSYEQYFGPGTRLTVT.

Worth noting for this clone: A read error may account for a junction end that differs from germline. V and J are TRBV5-1 and TRBJ2-2; 8 bases align to TRBD1. The CDR3 is made up of 17 amino acids. In germline, CDR1 is SGHRS, CDR2 YFSETQ. CDR3 loop: CASSFSTGVTKTGELFF. The CDR3 DNA reads TGCGCCAGCAGCTTCTCGACAGGGGTAACGAAAACCGGGGAGCTGTTTTTT.

The rearrangement joins TRBV6-5 to TRBJ2-7, with D tentatively TRBD1 (6 bases). This CDR3 has 15 residues. The V gene's germline CDR1 is MNHEY and CDR2 SVGAGI. V was trimmed by 0 bases and J by 2 bases, leaving 11 bases between them. The CDR3 reads CASSYSFTGTYEQYF. In DNA, the CDR3 is TGTGCCAGCAGTTACTCGTTCACAGGGACCTACGAGCAGTACTTC.

Points on this clone: Other DNA sequences in the sample encode the same CDR3. This chain joins TRBV7-3 and TRBJ1-1; D not resolved. Germline-derived CDR1 and CDR2 are SGHTA and FQGTGA. CDR3 length: 12 residues. Between the trimmed V and J ends, which lost 2 bases and 3 bases, there was a span of 4 bases. The CDR3 region has the DNA TGTGCCAGCAGCTTAGACTACACTGAAGCTTTCTTT. This translates into CASSLDYTEAFF.

The CDR3 protein is CASSLEGADTDTQYF. The CDR3 DNA follows: TGTGCCAGCAGCTTGGAAGGAGCAGACACAGATACGCAGTATTTT. This chain joins TRBV5-8 and TRBJ2-3; D is uncertain. Trimming took off 0 bases at V and 2 bases at J, with 10 bases between the two ends. CDR1 and CDR2 (germline): SGHTS, YDEGEE. The CDR3 spans 15 residues.

A single count supports this clone. The sample contains more than one DNA sequence encoding this CDR3. The chain couples TRBV5-1 to TRBJ2-1; D may be TRBD1 (5 bases). V shed 0 bases and J shed 1 base, with 8 bases lying between them. CDR3 length: 15 residues. Germline values: CDR1 SGHRS, CDR2 YFSETQ. CDR3: CASSLEGASYNEQFF. The CDR3 coding sequence is TGCGCCAGCAGCTTGGAAGGGGCGTCCTACAATGAGCAGTTCTTC.

The chain couples TRBV28 to TRBJ2-7, with D tentatively TRBD1 (7 bases). The germline V and J ends were trimmed by 10 bases and 4 bases, with 23 bases remaining between them. CDR3 length: 15 amino acids. Looked up from germline, CDR1 is MDHEN and CDR2 is SYDVKM. DNA of the CDR3: TGTGCCACCACCAGGGGGGTCACGGGTTCGTACGAGCAGTACTTC. Its protein product is CATTRGVTGSYEQYF.

Only one count was recorded for this clone. J is TRBJ2-1 and V is TRBV4-1; D call uncertain. The CDR3 length is 16 residues. With 2 bases removed from V and 5 bases from J, the gap between germline ends came to 16 bases. The V gene's germline CDR1 is MGHRA and CDR2 YSYEKL. In DNA form, the CDR3 reads TGCGCCAGCAGCCAACTAAAGGATCATCCCAACAATGAGCAGTTCTTC. Residues: CASSQLKDHPNNEQFF.

CDR3 residues: CASSLTDSLGYTF. In DNA form, the CDR3 reads TGTGCCAGCTCACTAACGGATTCTCTAGGCTACACCTTC. The rearrangement uses TRBV18 and TRBJ1-2, with unresolved D. Germline values: CDR1 KGHSH, CDR2 LQKENI. The ends were cut back, 4 bases at V and 8 bases at J, with 14 bases in the middle. The CDR3 runs to 13 residues. The whole variable domain, remainder taken from reference TRBV18 and TRBJ1-2, is NAGVMQNPRHLVRRRGQEARLRCSPMKGHSHVYWYRQLPEEGLKFMVYLQKENIIDESGMPKERFSAEFPKEGPSILRIQQVVRGDSAAYFCASSLTDSLGYTFGSGTRLTVV.

The chain uses TRBV9 and TRBJ2-3, with D tentatively TRBD2 (6 bases). The V gene's germline CDR1 is SGDLS and CDR2 YYNGEE. CDR3 length: 14 amino acids. Deletions cut 4 bases from V and 2 bases from J, with 11 bases between. As DNA, the CDR3 is TGTGCCAGCAGCTGGAGGGACCTCACAGATACGCAGTATTTT. Translated, it gives CASSWRDLTDTQYF.

The chain recombines TRBV11-2 with TRBJ2-7; 8 bases align to TRBD1. Germline lookup yields CDR1 SGHAT and CDR2 FQNNGV. The CDR3 is made up of 15 amino acids. The junction had 5 bases not matched to a gene; V was cut back by 3 bases and J by 1 base. The CDR3 sequence: CASSFSDRGSYEQYF. CDR3 bases: TGTGCCAGCAGCTTTTCCGACAGGGGTTCCTACGAGCAGTACTTC. Filled out from reference TRBV11-2 and TRBJ2-7, the complete variable domain reads EAGVAQSPRYKIIEKRQSVAFWCNPISGHATLYWYQQILGQGPKLLIQFQNNGVVDDSQLPKDRFSAERLKGVDSTLKIQPAKLEDSAVYLCASSFSDRGSYEQYFGPGTRLTVT.

The chain employs TRBV19 and TRBJ1-5; D gene ambiguous. The V gene's germline CDR1 is LNHDA and CDR2 SQIVND (reference sequence). Trimming left V 5 bases short and J 3 bases short, with 11 bases between. This CDR3 has 14 residues. CDR3 nucleotide sequence: TGTGCCAGTAGTCTCGTTCCGTCCAATCAGCCCCAGCATTTT. As protein: CASSLVPSNQPQHF.